Each of the 20 T cell receptor beta chains below was sequenced from the same sample in a study of cytomegalovirus exposure and HLA in healthy donors. The study ran its PCR with 60 Vbeta and 13 Jbeta primers. Profiling relied on immunoSEQ multiplex PCR, and the TCRdb table lists in-frame clones only, not all of them. This table has some 180,000 clones, around 80% appearing once. The sequenced material came from PBMCs. The receptors here all came from a man in his forties in good health and CMV-seronegative.

The chain combines TRBV7-2 with TRBJ1-1; TRBD1 agrees at 9 bases. Germline V gene lookup returns CDR1 SGHTA and CDR2 FQGNSA. V trimming: 5 bases; J trimming: 5 bases; junction bases outside the gene matches: 6. This CDR3 is built from 14 residues. DNA for the CDR3: TGTGCCAGCAGCATGACAGGGGGAGTAACTGAAGCTTTCTTT. Its protein is CASSMTGGVTEAFF.

The chain links TRBV29-1 to TRBJ2-2; possible D gene TRBD1, 6 bases. This CDR3 is built from 13 residues. The V end was cut by 7 bases, the J end by 5 bases, with 14 bases between. Germline loops: CDR1 SQVTM, CDR2 ANQGSEA. CDR3 DNA sequence: TGCAGCGGTGGTAAACAGGGAACCGGGGAGCTGTTTTTT. Translated: CSGGKQGTGELFF.

With regard to this clone: An end of the junction differs from the germline gene, which may be a read error. This sequence joins TRBV20-1 and TRBJ1-1; 8 positions agree with TRBD1. CDR1 and CDR2 (germline): DFQATT, SNEGSKA (reference sequence). CDR3 length equals 11 residues. The chain's CDR3 is CSARGQGEAFF. CDR3 in DNA: TGCAGTGCCAGAGGACAGGGAGAAGCTTTCTTT.

The chain links TRBV27 to TRBJ2-7, with 10 bases fitting TRBD1. The CDR3 is 15 amino acids. Germline assignment: CDR1 MNHEY and CDR2 SMNVEV (reference sequence). V was clipped by 6 bases and J by 2 bases; unmatched bases: 7. CDR3 region: CASRMAGTGAYEQYF. CDR3 nucleotide sequence: TGTGCCAGCAGGATGGCCGGGACAGGGGCCTACGAGCAGTACTTC.

This chain links TRBV9 with TRBJ2-7, with TRBD2 identical over 8 bases. This CDR3 has 14 residues. CDR1 and CDR2 (germline): SGDLS, YYNGEE. The junction had 3 bases not matched to a gene; V was cut back by 4 bases and J by 0 bases. The CDR3 DNA is TGTGCCAGCAGCACGGGGGGGGACTCCTACGAGCAGTACTTC. Translation: CASSTGGDSYEQYF.

This chain connects TRBV7-3 to TRBJ2-3, with 9 bases fitting TRBD2. The CDR3 is 14 amino acids. CDR1 and CDR2 from the germline V gene are SGHTA and FQGTGA. The V segment lost 2 bases and the J segment 8 bases; nucleotides outside the gene matches: 5. CDR3 amino acids: CASSLVFSGSTQYF. Written as DNA, the CDR3 is TGTGCCAGCAGCTTAGTCTTTAGCGGGAGTACGCAGTATTTT.

This clone came up once. The chain employs TRBV19 and TRBJ2-2, with D unresolved. Trimming took off 4 bases at V and 4 bases at J, with 10 bases between the two ends. Germline V CDR1 and CDR2: LNHDA, SQIVND (reference sequence). The CDR3 covers 14 residues. CDR3 region: CASSNAYLTGELFF. CDR3 DNA sequence: TGTGCCAGTAGTAACGCCTACCTCACCGGGGAGCTGTTTTTT.

The genes are TRBV7-2 and TRBJ2-5, with D uncertain. Germline V gene lookup returns CDR1 SGHTA and CDR2 FQGNSA. This CDR3 has 13 amino acids. Trimming cost V 2 bases and J 3 bases, with 7 bases left between them. Written as DNA, the CDR3 is TGTGCCAGCAGCTTAATTGCGGAAGAGACCCAGTACTTC. It encodes CASSLIAEETQYF.

The chain has TRBV5-4 and TRBJ2-7, with D possibly TRBD2 on 5 matching bases. This CDR3 has 13 amino acids. Trimming took off 4 bases at V and 5 bases at J, with 13 bases between the two ends. In germline, CDR1 is SGHNT, CDR2 YYREEE (reference sequence). CDR3: CASSPSQVDEQYF. CDR3 in DNA: TGTGCCAGCAGCCCTAGCCAAGTTGACGAGCAGTACTTC. The full variable domain, with the rest looked up from reference TRBV5-4 and TRBJ2-7, is ETGVTQSPTHLIKTRGQQVTLRCSSQSGHNTVSWYQQALGQGPQFIFQYYREEENGRGNFPPRFSGLQFPNYSSELNVNALELDDSALYLCASSPSQVDEQYFGPGTRLTVT.

This rearrangement joins TRBV6-6 to TRBJ2-5, with 8 bases fitting TRBD2. Matching the DNA end better, TRBJ2-7 makes the J call doubtful. CDR3 length equals 13 residues. Germline V CDR1 and CDR2: MNHNY, SVGAGI (reference sequence). The CDR3 is CASGSGTRHEQYF. The CDR3 nucleotides read TGTGCCAGCGGATCCGGGACTAGACACGAGCAGTACTTC.

A few counts support this clone. The chain couples TRBV2 to TRBJ1-4; 7 bases match TRBD1. In germline, CDR1 is SNHLY, CDR2 FYNNEI. There are 16 residues in the CDR3. V gave up 6 bases and J gave up 5 bases; unmatched junction bases: 12. The CDR3 DNA sequence: TGTGCCAGCAGCTCTCCAATACAGGGGCGCAATGAAAAACTGTTTTTT. It encodes CASSSPIQGRNEKLFF.

The chain couples TRBV28 to TRBJ2-7; TRBD2 agrees at 10 bases. Germline CDR1 MDHEN, CDR2 SYDVKM. The CDR3 contains 16 residues. Germline trimming cut 5 bases from V and 5 bases from J; bases unmatched to any gene: 12. The CDR3 loop reads CASSRGGAGGHNEQYF. In nucleotides, the CDR3 is TGTGCCAGCAGTCGGGGGGGAGCGGGAGGGCACAACGAGCAGTACTTC. Full variable domain (missing parts from reference TRBV28 and TRBJ2-7): DVKVTQSSRYLVKRTGEKVFLECVQDMDHENMFWYRQDPGLGLRLIYFSYDVKMKEKGDIPEGYSVSREKKERFSLILESASTNQTSMYLCASSRGGAGGHNEQYFGPGTRLTVT.

In its sample, this clone was seen once. The chain has TRBV19 and TRBJ2-7; 7 nucleotides align to TRBD1. This CDR3 region has 15 residues. V lost 3 bases to trimming and J lost 2 bases; unmatched junction nucleotides: 7. The germline gives CDR1 LNHDA, CDR2 SQIVND (reference sequence). The CDR3 region has the DNA TGTGCCAGTAGTATTCAGGGGGTAGGTACCTACGAGCAGTACTTC. Translated: CASSIQGVGTYEQYF. The full variable domain, with the rest looked up from reference TRBV19 and TRBJ2-7, is DGGITQSPKYLFRKEGQNVTLSCEQNLNHDAMYWYRQDPGQGLRLIYYSQIVNDFQKGDIAEGYSVSREKKESFPLTVTSAQKNPTAFYLCASSIQGVGTYEQYFGPGTRLTVT.

The chain is built from TRBV2 and TRBJ1-4; 8 nucleotides match TRBD1. In germline, CDR1 is SNHLY, CDR2 FYNNEI. The CDR3 is made up of 14 amino acids. With 5 bases clipped from V and 8 bases from J, the junction kept 7 bases outside the gene matches. Here the CDR3 reads CASSRTGTSEKLFF. The DNA for the CDR3 is TGTGCCAGCAGTAGGACAGGGACTTCGGAAAAACTGTTTTTT. The whole variable domain, remainder taken from reference TRBV2 and TRBJ1-4, is EPEVTQTPSHQVTQMGQEVILRCVPISNHLYFYWYRQILGQKVEFLVSFYNNEISEKSEIFDDQFSVERPDGSNFTLKIRSTKLEDSAMYFCASSRTGTSEKLFFGSGTQLSVL.

This clone was seen only once. V gene TRBV6-4 combines with J gene TRBJ2-1, with 11 bases lining up with TRBD2. The CDR3 runs to 15 residues. Trimming cost V 5 bases and J 6 bases; bases outside gene matches: 6. Germline lookup yields CDR1 MRHNA and CDR2 SNTAGT. Here the CDR3 DNA reads TGTGCCAGCAGTCCTAACCTAGCGGGAGGCAATGAGCAGTTCTTC. Encoded protein: CASSPNLAGGNEQFF.

The V call is TRBV7-3, the J call TRBJ2-1; no clear D. The CDR3 length is 16 residues. Looked up from germline, CDR1 is SGHTA and CDR2 is FQGTGA. V was clipped by 1 base and J by 5 bases, with 15 bases between them. CDR3 DNA sequence: TGTGCCAGCAGCTTAAGGTGGCAGAGGAACAACAATGAGCAGTTCTTC. It specifies CASSLRWQRNNNEQFF.

This rearrangement joins TRBV5-4 to TRBJ2-7, with 12 bases fitting TRBD2. This CDR3 spans 19 amino acids. The junction had 17 bases not matched to a gene; V was cut back by 4 bases and J by 3 bases. Per the germline V gene, CDR1 is SGHNT and CDR2 is YYREEE (reference sequence). CDR3 sequence reads: CASSADWLAGGALIYEQYF. CDR3 nucleotide sequence: TGTGCCAGCAGCGCGGATTGGCTAGCGGGAGGGGCCTTAATCTACGAGCAGTACTTC. Looking up the rest from reference TRBV5-4 and TRBJ2-7 gives the full variable domain: ETGVTQSPTHLIKTRGQQVTLRCSSQSGHNTVSWYQQALGQGPQFIFQYYREEENGRGNFPPRFSGLQFPNYSSELNVNALELDDSALYLCASSADWLAGGALIYEQYFGPGTRLTVT.

The J gene is TRBJ1-1, the V gene TRBV7-2; 9 bases are shared with TRBD1. The CDR3 contains 15 residues. The V segment lost 5 bases and the J segment 11 bases; nucleotides outside the gene matches: 15. Germline assignment: CDR1 SGHTA and CDR2 FQGNSA. CDR3 DNA: TGTGCCAGCAGCGAAGAACAGGGGGCCTATTGGGGGGCTTTCTTT. Its translation: CASSEEQGAYWGAFF.

The V call is TRBV20-1, the J call TRBJ1-2; weak D call: TRBD1 (5 bases). The CDR3 runs to 11 residues. V gave up 6 bases and J gave up 8 bases, with 13 bases separating them. Germline V gene data show CDR1 as DFQATT and CDR2 as SNEGSKA (reference sequence). DNA of the CDR3: TGCAGTGCGTGGCGGGGGGGAGGCTACACCTTC. It is translated as CSAWRGGGYTF.

The chain combines TRBV5-8 with TRBJ1-2, with D hard to call. Germline loops: CDR1 SGHTS, CDR2 YDEGEE. The CDR3 extends over 14 amino acids. V lost 1 base and J 5 bases, leaving 12 bases between the germline ends. The chain's CDR3 is CASSLSGGGYGYTF. CDR3 bases: TGTGCCAGCAGCTTGAGCGGAGGAGGTTATGGCTACACCTTC.